This T cell receptor beta chain was recovered during a study of cytomegalovirus exposure and HLA in healthy donors. Study-level findings and limits: Later on, an analysis showed TCR association rates differing by HLA locus, with DRB1 the most and HLA-C the fewest. It was assumed in the presence/absence analyses that sequencing depth was roughly uniform across donors.

PCR primers comprised 60 Vbeta and 13 Jbeta primers. The assay was immunoSEQ multiplex PCR, and TCRdb's table has in-frame clones only and misses some. The data show around 120,000 clones, approximately 72% seen once. Germline lookup yields CDR1 LNHDA and CDR2 SQIVND (reference sequence). Trimming took 5 bases from V and 3 from J, leaving 17 bases between them. The CDR3 is 15 amino acids. Of note for this clone: Its target is unknown.

The chain joins TRBV19 to TRBJ2-7; a possible D gene is TRBD1 (6 bases). The receptor was isolated from a human donor in good health. Input material: PBMCs. CDR3 sequence (DNA): TGTGCCAGTAGTTCCCTAACGGACAGTTACTACGAGCAGTACTTC. Amino acids: CASSSLTDSYYEQYF.